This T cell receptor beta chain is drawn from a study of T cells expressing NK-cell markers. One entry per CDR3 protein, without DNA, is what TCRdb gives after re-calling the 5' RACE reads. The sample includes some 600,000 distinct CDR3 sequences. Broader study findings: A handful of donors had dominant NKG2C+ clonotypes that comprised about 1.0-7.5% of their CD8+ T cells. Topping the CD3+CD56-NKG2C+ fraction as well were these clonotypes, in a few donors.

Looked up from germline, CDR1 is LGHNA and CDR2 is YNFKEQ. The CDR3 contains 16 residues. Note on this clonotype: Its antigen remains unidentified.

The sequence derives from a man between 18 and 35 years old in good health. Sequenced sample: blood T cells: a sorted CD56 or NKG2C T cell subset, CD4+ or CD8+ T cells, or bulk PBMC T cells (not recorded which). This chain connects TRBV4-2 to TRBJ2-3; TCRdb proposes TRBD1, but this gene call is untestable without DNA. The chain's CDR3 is CASSPLGGRGRDTQYF.